These 20 T cell receptor beta chains originate from one sample sequenced in a study of tumor T cells in aggressive B-cell lymphoma. The method was immunoSEQ multiplex PCR; TCRdb's version includes in-frame clones alone and lacks a portion of them. The sample consists of more than 3,500 clones, about nine tenths of them appearing once. The sample comprised tumor tissue. These receptors all stem from an adult with diffuse large B cell lymphoma.

This clone is a singleton in its sample. J is TRBJ2-3 and V is TRBV5-5; no firm D call. The CDR3 loop spans 16 amino acids. Germline values: CDR1 SGHKS, CDR2 YYEKEE (reference sequence). Trimming removed 0 bases at V and 2 bases at J, with 13 bases between. CDR3 in DNA: TGTGCCAGCAGCTTGGATGCCATCTACTACACAGATACGCAGTATTTT. Its protein is CASSLDAIYYTDTQYF.

V usage is TRBV11-2 and J usage is TRBJ2-5; 10 bases align to TRBD1. The CDR3 runs to 15 residues. Losses at the gene ends were 3 bases for V and 5 bases for J; bases not matched to a gene: 6. Per the germline V gene, CDR1 is SGHAT and CDR2 is FQNNGV. CDR3 nucleotide sequence: TGTGCCAGCAGCTTGGGGACAGGGGCCGTGGAGACCCAGTACTTC. Residues: CASSLGTGAVETQYF.

The gene calls are TRBV9 and TRBJ2-2, with D possibly being TRBD1 (5 bases). The CDR3 covers 15 residues. Germline V CDR1 and CDR2: SGDLS, YYNGEE. The V gene lost 2 bases and the J gene lost 0 bases, with 8 bases spanning the gap. The DNA of the CDR3 is TGTGCCAGCAGCGTGGGGCAGACGAACACCGGGGAGCTGTTTTTT. This sequence encodes CASSVGQTNTGELFF.

This rearrangement joins TRBV15 to TRBJ1-6, with TRBD1 matching over 11 bases. The ends lost 0 bases at V and 9 bases at J; junction bases unmatched: 4. The V gene's germline CDR1 is LNHNV and CDR2 YYDKDF (reference sequence). The CDR3 extends over 16 amino acids. CDR3 sequence reads: CATSRERTGGASPLHF. In nucleotides, the CDR3 is TGTGCCACCAGCAGAGAAAGGACAGGGGGCGCTTCACCCCTCCACTTT.

This rearrangement joins TRBV27 to TRBJ1-1; a possible D gene is TRBD1 (5 bases). V lost 5 bases, J lost 4 bases, and 23 bases lay in between. This CDR3 contains 17 residues. Germline V gene sequence: CDR1 MNHEY, CDR2 SMNVEV (reference sequence). CDR3 in amino acids: CASSPHAGTLIGTEAFF. CDR3 bases: TGTGCCAGCAGTCCTCACGCCGGGACTCTAATCGGCACTGAAGCTTTCTTT.

This sequence joins TRBV27 and TRBJ2-7, with 9 bases identical to TRBD2. This CDR3 spans 14 amino acids. Germline CDR1 MNHEY, CDR2 SMNVEV (reference sequence). V trimming: 6 bases; J trimming: 3 bases; junction bases outside the gene matches: 6. Written as DNA, the CDR3 is TGTGCCAGCAGAATAGCGGGAGCGGGCTACGAGCAGTACTTC. Translated: CASRIAGAGYEQYF.

V is TRBV7-6 and J is TRBJ2-7; no reliable D call. From germline, CDR1 is SGHVS and CDR2 FNYEAQ. CDR3 length: 13 amino acids. V shed 0 bases and J shed 4 bases, with 7 bases lying between them. The CDR3 DNA reads as TGTGCCAGCAGCTTAGCACCGCAGTACGAGCAGTACTTC. This codes for CASSLAPQYEQYF.

This clone was detected a few times. This chain links TRBV27 with TRBJ1-1; D remains ambiguous. CDR1 and CDR2 from the germline V gene are MNHEY and SMNVEV (reference sequence). This CDR3 has 13 amino acids. V lost 2 bases to trimming and J lost 3 bases, with 7 bases between them. Here the CDR3 DNA reads TGTGCCAGCAGTTTAAGTCCGGACACTGAAGCTTTCTTT. Translation: CASSLSPDTEAFF.

This rearrangement joins TRBV7-2 to TRBJ2-7; possibly TRBD2 for D (5 bases). The germline V gene encodes CDR1 SGHTA and CDR2 FQGNSA. The CDR3 runs 14 residues. The ends were cut back, 3 bases at V and 0 bases at J, with 9 bases in the middle. The CDR3 reads CASSFQRNSYEQYF. In DNA, the CDR3 is TGTGCCAGCAGCTTCCAGCGGAACTCCTACGAGCAGTACTTC.

The rearrangement joins TRBV7-2 to TRBJ2-1, with 7 bases fitting TRBD2. This CDR3 has 15 residues. CDR1 and CDR2 (germline): SGHTA, FQGNSA. V lost 5 bases to trimming and J lost 9 bases; unmatched junction nucleotides: 13. CDR3 in DNA: TGTGCCAGCAGCCGAAGCGGGGCTCCCAGAGGTGAGCAGTTCTTC. Its translation: CASSRSGAPRGEQFF.

CDR3 coding DNA: TGTGCCAGCAGCCGGACACCGGGACTCGGAAACACCATATATTTT. Protein sequence: CASSRTPGLGNTIYF. The chain joins TRBV7-2 to TRBJ1-3; TRBD1 might be the D (5 bases). The germline V gene has CDR1 SGHTA and CDR2 FQGNSA. V was cut by 5 bases and J by 4 bases, with 15 bases left in between. The CDR3 has 15 amino acids.

The chain joins TRBV11-2 to TRBJ2-1; tentative D call: TRBD1 (5 bases). V lost 1 base and J lost 4, with 8 bases in between. Germline-derived CDR1 and CDR2 are SGHAT and FQNNGV. This CDR3 has 14 residues. The CDR3 DNA reads TGTGCCAGCAGCTTAGGGGCAGGGTACAATGAGCAGTTCTTC. The encoded protein is CASSLGAGYNEQFF.

The gene calls are TRBV4-1 and TRBJ2-7; possibly TRBD1 for D (5 bases). Germline values: CDR1 MGHRA, CDR2 YSYEKL. This CDR3 is 13 amino acids long. Trimming removed 3 bases at V and 2 bases at J, with 8 bases between. The CDR3 DNA follows: TGCGCCAGCAGCCAGGGGCCCACCTACGAGCAGTACTTC. Protein sequence: CASSQGPTYEQYF.

The chain uses TRBV5-1 and TRBJ2-7; the D gene is possibly TRBD1 (6 bases). The CDR3 runs 17 residues. The germline gives CDR1 SGHRS, CDR2 YFSETQ. The V end lost 0 bases, the J end lost 9 bases, and 25 bases lay between the germline ends. This chain's CDR3 is CASSLAPQDSYLRGQYF. CDR3 DNA: TGCGCCAGCAGCTTGGCTCCTCAGGACAGCTATCTACGAGGGCAGTACTTC. Full variable domain (outside the CDR3, taken from reference TRBV5-1 and TRBJ2-7): KAGVTQTPRYLIKTRGQQVTLSCSPISGHRSVSWYQQTPGQGLQFLFEYFSETQRNKGNFPGRFSGRQFSNSRSEMNVSTLELGDSALYLCASSLAPQDSYLRGQYFGPGTRLTVT.

The V gene is TRBV5-1, the J gene TRBJ2-3; 14 bases map to TRBD2. The germline V gene has CDR1 SGHRS and CDR2 YFSETQ. The CDR3 runs to 17 residues. Unmatched junction bases numbered 9, after V lost 4 bases and J lost 5 bases. CDR3 bases: TGCGCCAGCAGCCCTAGGACTAGCGGGAGGATGGGAGATACGCAGTATTTT. The encoded protein is CASSPRTSGRMGDTQYF.

The rearrangement joins TRBV30 to TRBJ1-1, with 10 bases that match TRBD1. The CDR3 runs to 14 residues. J lost 7 bases, V lost 4 bases, and 9 bases had no gene match. Germline CDR1 GTSNPN, CDR2 SVGIG (reference sequence). CDR3 sequence reads: CAWTWGQGYIEAFF. For the CDR3, the DNA is TGTGCCTGGACCTGGGGACAGGGGTACATTGAAGCTTTCTTT. Using reference TRBV30 and TRBJ1-1 for the parts outside the CDR3, the full variable domain is SQTIHQWPATLVQPVGSPLSLECTVEGTSNPNLYWYRQAAGRGLQLLFYSVGIGQISSEVPQNLSASRPQDRQFILSSKKLLLSDSGFYLCAWTWGQGYIEAFFGQGTRLTVV.

The chain has TRBV28 and TRBJ2-1; no firm D call. Germline values: CDR1 MDHEN, CDR2 SYDVKM. Trimming shortened V by 1 base and J by 8 bases, and 6 bases separated the two germline ends. This CDR3 has 12 residues. CDR3 amino acids: CASSLSPYEQFF. CDR3 nucleotide sequence: TGTGCCAGCAGTTTATCCCCCTATGAGCAGTTCTTC.

The chain employs TRBV9 and TRBJ2-1; D gene ambiguous. This CDR3 comprises 13 residues. Trimming took 0 bases from V and 4 from J, leaving 5 bases between them. Germline CDR1 reads SGDLS; CDR2 reads YYNGEE. The CDR3 DNA is TGTGCCAGCAGCGTAGGGGCTTACAATGAGCAGTTCTTC. Amino acids: CASSVGAYNEQFF.

This chain joins TRBV15 and TRBJ2-2; 7 bases line up with TRBD2. CDR1 and CDR2 from the germline V gene are LNHNV and YYDKDF (reference sequence). The V segment lost 6 bases and the J segment 2 bases; nucleotides outside the gene matches: 6. The CDR3 consists of 15 residues. The CDR3 here is CATRGLADNTGELFF. DNA of the CDR3: TGTGCCACCAGGGGGCTAGCGGATAACACCGGGGAGCTGTTTTTT.

The CDR3 DNA follows: TGTGCCACCGGGGGGATGACGGGAGCCTATGGCTACACCTTC. Protein product: CATGGMTGAYGYTF. The chain links TRBV15 to TRBJ1-2; D possibly corresponds to TRBD1 (5 bases). The CDR3 extends over 14 amino acids. The germline CDR1 and CDR2 sequences are LNHNV and YYDKDF (reference sequence). V was cut by 8 bases and J by 4 bases, with 17 bases left in between.